This passage covers 25 T cell receptor beta chains from one sample sequenced in a study of T cell changes during pregnancy in multiple sclerosis. Data came from immunoSEQ multiplex PCR; TCRdb stores just in-frame clones and leaves some out. The table has just under 65,000 clones, roughly 91% seen once; the top ten hold 1% to 1.5%. Sequences were derived from peripheral blood, sampled after pregnancy. The receptors shown here come from a female donor in good health, enrolled as a control in a pregnancy study.

The J gene is TRBJ1-1, the V gene TRBV11-2; no clear D. The length of the CDR3 is 14 residues. Deletions cut 5 bases from V and 1 base from J, with 11 bases between. The germline gives CDR1 SGHAT, CDR2 FQNNGV. The CDR3 coding sequence is TGTGCCAGCAGCGGCCCGGGGAGGAACACTGAAGCTTTCTTT. Residues: CASSGPGRNTEAFF.

Note on this clone: Its ends do not fully match the called genes, so a read error is possible. V and J are TRBV2 and TRBJ1-2; D gene uncertain. The CDR3 extends over 10 amino acids. Germline V gene lookup returns CDR1 SNHLY and CDR2 FYNNEI. As DNA, the CDR3 is TGCGCTATGCCGGGAGCCGGCTACACCTTC. Translated, it gives CAMPGAGYTF. The variable domain in full, with the rest retrieved from reference TRBV2 and TRBJ1-2, is EPEVTQTPSHQVTQMGQEVILRCVPISNHLYFYWYRQILGQKVEFLVSFYNNEISEKSEIFDDQFSVERPDGSNFTLKIRSTKLEDSAMYFCAMPGAGYTFGSGTRLTVV.

V gene TRBV5-8 combines with J gene TRBJ1-6, with 10 bases identical to TRBD1. Germline lookup yields CDR1 SGHTS and CDR2 YDEGEE. There are 15 residues in the CDR3. V was pared by 4 bases and J by 7 bases, with 5 bases of the junction left unmatched. CDR3 sequence reads: CASSPGTGVNSPLHF. The CDR3 DNA reads TGTGCCAGCAGCCCCGGGACAGGGGTGAATTCACCCCTCCACTTT.

The CDR3 coding sequence is TGCAGCGGAGACAGGGGTGAAGATACGCAGTATTTT. Translating gives CSGDRGEDTQYF. The chain has TRBV29-1 and TRBJ2-3, with 8 bases matching TRBD1. This CDR3 region has 12 residues. V shed 7 bases, J shed 5 bases, and the junction held 5 bases outside the gene matches. The germline V gene encodes CDR1 SQVTM and CDR2 ANQGSEA.

The CDR3 DNA sequence: TGTGCCAGCAGTCCCCGGGACAGGGGGAGGAATGAGCAGTTCTTC. Encoded protein: CASSPRDRGRNEQFF. V is TRBV27 and J is TRBJ2-1; 11 bases match TRBD1. The V and J ends lost 5 bases and 7 bases, in that order; junction bases with no gene match: 7. Germline assignment: CDR1 MNHEY and CDR2 SMNVEV (reference sequence). This CDR3 is 15 amino acids long.

DNA of the CDR3: TGTGCCAGCAGTCTAGGCAGGGACTATGGCTACACCTTC. Its translation: CASSLGRDYGYTF. The rearrangement uses TRBV7-3 and TRBJ1-2; tentative D call: TRBD1 (5 bases). V dropped 6 bases and J dropped 3 bases, with 11 bases sitting between them. Germline CDR1 SGHTA, CDR2 FQGTGA. This CDR3 spans 13 amino acids.

The chain couples TRBV6-1 to TRBJ2-3; 12 positions agree with TRBD2. CDR1 and CDR2 from the germline V gene are MNHNS and SASEGT. The CDR3 consists of 16 residues. The ends lost 3 bases at V and 2 bases at J; junction bases unmatched: 3. The CDR3 DNA is TGTGCCAGCAGTGAGGCTAGCGGGGGGGCCACAGATACGCAGTATTTT. It yields the protein CASSEASGGATDTQYF.

This clone showed up just once. The rearrangement joins TRBV27 to TRBJ1-1; 8 bases line up with TRBD1. The germline V gene encodes CDR1 MNHEY and CDR2 SMNVEV (reference sequence). J gave up 1 base and V 5 bases, and 15 bases lay outside the gene matches. The CDR3 has 18 amino acids. For the CDR3, the DNA is TGTGCCAGCAGTCCGCTACTCTCCGGGACAGGACCGAACACTGAAGCTTTCTTT. Translation: CASSPLLSGTGPNTEAFF.

The chain links TRBV7-8 to TRBJ1-2; 7 bases map to TRBD1. Germline loops: CDR1 SGHVS, CDR2 FQNEAQ. This CDR3 has 13 residues. Trimming cost V 6 bases and J 5 bases; bases outside gene matches: 6. CDR3 sequence: CASRRDRIYGYTF. CDR3 nucleotide sequence: TGTGCCAGCAGACGGGACAGAATATATGGCTACACCTTC.

The genes are TRBV4-2 and TRBJ1-6, with 8 bases that match TRBD1. V shed 0 bases and J 4 bases; nucleotides not matched to a gene: 14. CDR1 and CDR2 from the germline V gene are LGHNA and YNFKEQ. This CDR3 is 20 amino acids long. This CDR3 is CASSQDVSTGTGNYNSPLHF. The DNA for the CDR3 is TGTGCCAGCAGCCAAGATGTTTCCACCGGGACAGGCAATTATAATTCACCCCTCCACTTT.

The chain recombines TRBV7-9 with TRBJ1-2; no definite D call. Germline lookup yields CDR1 SEHNR and CDR2 FQNEAQ (reference sequence). V was pared by 4 bases and J by 4 bases, with 7 bases between. The CDR3 is 12 residues long. CDR3 sequence reads: CASSSNSYGYTF. DNA for the CDR3: TGTGCCAGCAGCTCGAACAGCTATGGCTACACCTTC.

The J gene is TRBJ1-1, the V gene TRBV30, with 8 bases identical to TRBD1. The ends lost 3 bases at V and 3 bases at J; junction bases unmatched: 3. Germline V gene lookup returns CDR1 GTSNPN and CDR2 SVGIG (reference sequence). This CDR3 is built from 13 residues. The CDR3: CAWSTTGDTEAFF. The CDR3 DNA is TGTGCCTGGAGCACGACAGGGGACACTGAAGCTTTCTTT.

The chain employs TRBV6-1 and TRBJ1-1; 8 nucleotides line up with TRBD1. J lost 1 base, V lost 10 bases, and 5 bases had no gene match. The CDR3 is 13 residues long. Germline V gene data show CDR1 as MNHNS and CDR2 as SASEGT. The CDR3 loop is CATLDRGNTEAFF. Written as DNA, the CDR3 is TGTGCCACCCTAGACAGGGGGAACACTGAAGCTTTCTTT.

The genes are TRBV6-1 and TRBJ2-4; weak D call: TRBD1 (5 bases). The CDR3 has 12 amino acids. The V gene lost 6 bases and the J gene lost 8 bases, with 11 bases spanning the gap. Germline V gene lookup returns CDR1 MNHNS and CDR2 SASEGT. The CDR3 here is CASSPEGDIQYF. CDR3 DNA sequence: TGTGCCAGCAGCCCGGAAGGGGACATTCAGTACTTC.

This clone was seen more than once but under ten times. The chain is built from TRBV19 and TRBJ1-2, with D unclear. This CDR3 is built from 15 residues. Germline CDR1 LNHDA, CDR2 SQIVND (reference sequence). Trimming took off 1 base at V and 3 bases at J, with 12 bases between the two ends. The CDR3 sequence: CASSIAPNGHYGYTF. CDR3 sequence (DNA): TGTGCCAGTAGTATAGCTCCGAATGGGCACTATGGCTACACCTTC.

The J gene is TRBJ2-2, the V gene TRBV30; 11 nucleotides align to TRBD2. The CDR3 sequence is 18 residues long. Germline V gene lookup returns CDR1 GTSNPN and CDR2 SVGIG (reference sequence). Trimming took 2 bases from V and 0 from J; bases not matched to a gene: 8. The CDR3 protein is CAWSRTRTSGSNTGELFF. The CDR3 nucleotides read TGTGCCTGGAGTAGAACCAGGACTAGCGGGTCGAACACCGGGGAGCTGTTTTTT.

The chain recombines TRBV10-3 with TRBJ2-7, with TRBD2 identical over 10 bases. The CDR3 consists of 15 residues. V lost 6 bases and J lost 0; bases outside the gene matches: 5. CDR1 is ENHRY, CDR2 SYGVKD, per germline. The CDR3 nucleotides are TGTGCCATCAGGGAACTAGCGGGAATCTCCTACGAGCAGTACTTC. Its protein is CAIRELAGISYEQYF.

J is TRBJ1-1 and V is TRBV7-2; the match to TRBD1 covers 7 bases. The CDR3 is 14 amino acids. CDR1 SGHTA and CDR2 FQGNSA come from the germline V gene. The trim removed 4 bases at V and 3 bases at J, leaving 5 bases unmatched. In DNA form, the CDR3 reads TGTGCCAGCAGCTCGGACAGGTACCACACTGAAGCTTTCTTT. This sequence encodes CASSSDRYHTEAFF.

The chain uses TRBV14 and TRBJ1-2, with a weak D call TRBD1 (5 bases). Germline CDR1 is SGHDN and CDR2 is FVKESK. Trimming left V 1 base short and J 0 bases short, with 15 bases between. CDR3 length equals 17 residues. The CDR3 region has the DNA TGTGCCAGCAGCCAAGGGGCAGGGTCCGTCCCTAACTATGGCTACACCTTC. Translating it yields CASSQGAGSVPNYGYTF. Complete variable domain (other parts from reference TRBV14 and TRBJ1-2): EAGVTQFPSHSVIEKGQTVTLRCDPISGHDNLYWYRRVMGKEIKFLLHFVKESKQDESGMPNNRFLAERTGGTYSTLKVQPAELEDSGVYFCASSQGAGSVPNYGYTFGSGTRLTVV.

The CDR3 reads CASSLLAEQYF. The CDR3 nucleotides read TGTGCCAGCAGCTTACTAGCCGAGCAGTACTTC. The chain combines TRBV13 with TRBJ2-7; D possibly corresponds to TRBD2 (5 bases). Germline V gives CDR1 PRHDT, CDR2 FYEKMQ (reference sequence). V lost 2 bases, J lost 6 bases, and 5 bases lay in between. The CDR3 has 11 amino acids.

The chain combines TRBV19 with TRBJ2-5; D is ambiguous. This CDR3 has 13 residues. The V end lost 6 bases, the J end lost 5 bases, and 13 bases lay between the germline ends. Germline-derived CDR1 and CDR2 are LNHDA and SQIVND (reference sequence). CDR3: CASRWVGEETQYF. Here the CDR3 DNA reads TGTGCCAGTAGATGGGTAGGAGAGGAGACCCAGTACTTC.

V usage is TRBV5-1 and J usage is TRBJ2-1, with D possibly matching TRBD2 (6 bases). CDR1 is SGHRS, CDR2 YFSETQ, per germline. V was shortened by 1 base and J by 2 bases, with 10 bases between the two germline ends. The CDR3 consists of 15 residues. The CDR3 sequence is CASSLSGDPYNEQFF. In DNA, the CDR3 is TGCGCCAGCAGCTTGTCGGGGGACCCCTACAATGAGCAGTTCTTC.

The chain joins TRBV2 to TRBJ2-6; 7 bases agree with TRBD1. V shed 7 bases, J shed 0 bases, and the junction held 12 bases outside the gene matches. Germline-derived CDR1 and CDR2 are SNHLY and FYNNEI. This CDR3 comprises 18 residues. The CDR3 bases are TGTGCCAGCAAAATGAGACAGGGTGAAAACTCTGGGGCCAACGTCCTGACTTTC. Protein sequence: CASKMRQGENSGANVLTF.

The genes are TRBV7-9 and TRBJ1-2; weak D call: TRBD1 (5 bases). The CDR3 runs to 16 residues. Trimming took 0 bases from V and 1 from J, leaving 12 bases between them. Germline V gives CDR1 SEHNR, CDR2 FQNEAQ (reference sequence). CDR3 in amino acids: CASSLALTEINYGYTF. The CDR3 DNA follows: TGTGCCAGCAGCTTAGCCCTGACAGAAATTAACTATGGCTACACCTTC.

The V gene is TRBV2, the J gene TRBJ2-7, with 8 bases that match TRBD1. V lost 8 bases and J lost 3; bases outside the gene matches: 6. This CDR3 is 13 amino acids long. Germline CDR1 SNHLY, CDR2 FYNNEI. CDR3 DNA sequence: TGTGCCAGCGGGGACAGGCAATTCTACGAGCAGTACTTC. This sequence encodes CASGDRQFYEQYF.